This TCR beta chain was found in a study of cytomegalovirus exposure and HLA in healthy donors. Study in general: An early data release held approximately 80 million unique TCRs from HLA-typed donors. General study findings and limits: What was likely a sequencing artifact was a cluster of highly shared sequence variants. Listed as cytomegalovirus-associated were 164 TCR beta chains.

Primers for the PCR totalled 60 Vbeta and 13 Jbeta. Repertoires were generated with immunoSEQ multiplex PCR, while TCRdb's copy carries only in-frame clones and drops some. The data show 150,000 to 200,000 clones, roughly 84% seen once. Regarding this clone: Antigen specificity is unknown.

This sequence was found in a boy aged 5-17 years in good health and CMV-seronegative. The sample taken for sequencing was PBMCs.

CDR3 DNA sequence: TGTGCCAGCAGCTTATCCCCTCCGCGACAGGGGTACCAAGAGACCCAGTACTTC. Amino acid sequence: CASSLSPPRQGYQETQYF. V is TRBV7-3 and J is TRBJ2-5, with TRBD1 matching 8 bases. J lost 0 bases, V lost 2 bases, and 11 bases had no gene match. Germline assignment: CDR1 SGHTA and CDR2 FQGTGA. The CDR3 consists of 18 residues.